The 28 T cell receptor beta chains reported below all come from one sample, sequenced in a study of blood T cell repertoires in COVID-19 (dated by TCRdb to about 2020). Libraries were built with the immunoSEQ multiplex PCR assay. The clones in this table, taken by TCRdb from immuneACCESS, are in-frame only. Not every clone is retained; where verified, under half of the shortfall comes from an unresolved V gene, and the cause of the rest is unknown. The sample table contains 310,000 or so clones; only one count was recorded for 80% to 90% of them. The ten largest clones represent more than 7.5% of the sample. Sequences were obtained from peripheral blood. The receptors stem from a man younger than 45 with COVID-19, enrolled during active disease.

The rearrangement links TRBV14 to TRBJ2-7; 12 nucleotides agree with TRBD2. Germline values: CDR1 SGHDN, CDR2 FVKESK. The ends lost 0 bases at V and 12 bases at J; junction bases unmatched: 9. This CDR3 spans 15 amino acids. CDR3 nucleotides: TGTGCCAGCAGCCAAGATTGGGGACTAGCGGGTCCAATGTACTTC. Encoded protein: CASSQDWGLAGPMYF.

This chain uses TRBV11-2 with TRBJ1-4; 11 nucleotides match TRBD1. CDR1 and CDR2 (germline): SGHAT, FQNNGV. This CDR3 has 16 amino acids. With 2 bases clipped from V and 5 bases from J, the junction kept 4 bases outside the gene matches. The DNA of the CDR3 is TGTGCCAGCAGCTTAAAGAGGGACAGGGGGAATGAAAAACTGTTTTTT. Protein product: CASSLKRDRGNEKLFF.

The chain is built from TRBV27 and TRBJ2-5, with TRBD1 matching 8 bases. CDR1 is MNHEY and CDR2 is SMNVEV in the germline V gene (reference sequence). CDR3 length equals 15 residues. V lost 5 bases to trimming and J lost 5 bases; unmatched junction nucleotides: 10. The CDR3: CASSHDRGAGETQYF. The DNA of the CDR3 is TGTGCCAGCAGTCACGACAGGGGTGCGGGGGAGACCCAGTACTTC.

The genes are TRBV9 and TRBJ2-1; 11 nucleotides agree with TRBD1. The CDR3 loop spans 16 amino acids. Germline values: CDR1 SGDLS, CDR2 YYNGEE. V trimming: 1 base; J trimming: 2 bases; junction bases outside the gene matches: 2. The CDR3 is CASSVLGQGAYNEQFF. The CDR3 coding sequence is TGTGCCAGCAGCGTACTGGGACAGGGGGCCTACAATGAGCAGTTCTTC.

As regards this clone: This sample includes further DNA sequences coding for the same CDR3. The CDR3 protein is CASNRSGGTDTQYF. DNA for the CDR3: TGTGCCAGCAACCGTAGCGGGGGGACAGATACGCAGTATTTT. The rearrangement joins TRBV28 to TRBJ2-3, with TRBD2 matching over 10 bases. Per the germline V gene, CDR1 is MDHEN and CDR2 is SYDVKM. J gave up 3 bases and V 7 bases, and 4 bases lay outside the gene matches. The CDR3 extends over 14 amino acids.

The chain recombines TRBV2 with TRBJ2-5; D is unresolved. The CDR3 totals 12 residues. The germline gives CDR1 SNHLY, CDR2 FYNNEI. V shed 5 bases and J shed 9 bases, with 13 bases lying between them. The DNA for the CDR3 is TGTGCCAGCAGTTACTCCCCCGTCCCCCAGTACTTC. Protein sequence: CASSYSPVPQYF. Variable domain in full (rest from reference TRBV2 and TRBJ2-5): EPEVTQTPSHQVTQMGQEVILRCVPISNHLYFYWYRQILGQKVEFLVSFYNNEISEKSEIFDDQFSVERPDGSNFTLKIRSTKLEDSAMYFCASSYSPVPQYFGPGTRLLVL.

A remark on this clone: This same CDR3 is encoded by further DNA sequences in the sample. The V and J genes are TRBV7-2 and TRBJ2-3; TRBD2 matches 9 bases. CDR1 and CDR2 (germline): SGHTA, FQGNSA. The CDR3 is 15 amino acids. With V trimmed by 1 base and J by 6 bases, 5 bases remained unmatched. CDR3 nucleotide sequence: TGTGCCAGCAGCTTAGTAGCGGGGGCCGGGGATACGCAGTATTTT. Its protein is CASSLVAGAGDTQYF. The full variable domain, in which reference TRBV7-2 and TRBJ2-3 provide the parts outside the CDR3, is GAGVSQSPSNKVTEKGKDVELRCDPISGHTALYWYRQSLGQGLEFLIYFQGNSAPDKSGLPSDRFSAERTGGSVSTLTIQRTQQEDSAVYLCASSLVAGAGDTQYFGPGTRLTVL.

The J gene is TRBJ1-3, the V gene TRBV7-9, with D tentatively TRBD1 (5 bases). Germline V lookup: CDR1 SEHNR, CDR2 FQNEAQ (reference sequence). The ends were cut back, 1 base at V and 4 bases at J, with 14 bases in the middle. The CDR3 contains 16 residues. The CDR3 DNA reads as TGTGCCAGCAGCTTAGGTCAAGGGGTCGACGGAAACACCATATATTTT. Translated: CASSLGQGVDGNTIYF.

The rearrangement joins TRBV7-9 to TRBJ2-7; 10 bases are shared with TRBD1. The CDR3 sequence is 15 residues long. Germline V gives CDR1 SEHNR, CDR2 FQNEAQ (reference sequence). Trimming took 5 bases from V and 6 from J; bases not matched to a gene: 10. CDR3: CASSLLRDRGGEQYF. The CDR3 DNA follows: TGTGCCAGCAGCCTACTCCGGGACAGGGGAGGCGAGCAGTACTTC.

The gene calls are TRBV28 and TRBJ1-2; D is ambiguous. Trimming took 3 bases from V and 4 from J, leaving 15 bases between them. Germline V CDR1 and CDR2: MDHEN, SYDVKM. CDR3 length: 15 amino acids. The CDR3 coding sequence is TGTGCCAGCAGTTTGAGTGGAGCAGTGAGCTATGGCTACACCTTC. Translated, it gives CASSLSGAVSYGYTF.

The J gene is TRBJ1-6, the V gene TRBV6-1, with D possibly being TRBD1 (6 bases). The CDR3 contains 17 residues. In germline, CDR1 is MNHNS, CDR2 SASEGT. Trimming took 2 bases from V and 7 from J, leaving 18 bases between them. The CDR3 is CASSENRWTAPNSPLHF. In DNA form, the CDR3 reads TGTGCCAGCAGTGAAAATAGGTGGACAGCTCCGAATTCACCCCTCCACTTT.

The chain has TRBV4-3 and TRBJ2-1; 14 bases align to TRBD2. The length of the CDR3 is 16 residues. The trim removed 1 base at V and 9 bases at J, leaving 5 bases unmatched. The germline gives CDR1 LGHNA, CDR2 YSLEER. CDR3 sequence reads: CASSQAGTSGRAEQFF. The CDR3 DNA reads as TGCGCCAGCAGCCAAGCCGGGACTAGCGGGAGAGCTGAGCAGTTCTTC.

The V and J genes are TRBV11-1 and TRBJ1-1; perhaps TRBD1 as D (6 bases). The CDR3 runs to 15 residues. Germline V lookup: CDR1 SGHAT, CDR2 FQDESV (reference sequence). Trimming shortened V by 7 bases and J by 1 base, and 16 bases separated the two germline ends. This chain's CDR3 is CASKFGGLGNTEAFF. The CDR3 region has the DNA TGTGCCAGCAAGTTCGGGGGGCTAGGGAACACTGAAGCTTTCTTT.

Ten or more counts support this clone. The chain uses TRBV2 and TRBJ1-4, with D possibly matching TRBD1 (6 bases). Per germline, CDR1 SNHLY and CDR2 FYNNEI. CDR3 length: 16 amino acids. V gave up 3 bases and J gave up 4 bases, with 15 bases separating them. CDR3 residues: CASSDGVGTLNEKLFF. The CDR3 coding sequence is TGTGCCAGCAGTGATGGTGTAGGGACACTTAATGAAAAACTGTTTTTT.

V is TRBV7-8 and J is TRBJ2-7, with D uncertain. The germline gives CDR1 SGHVS, CDR2 FQNEAQ. The germline V and J ends were trimmed by 2 bases and 1 base, with 12 bases remaining between them. This CDR3 region has 15 residues. CDR3 loop: CASSLFQETSYEQYF. The CDR3 nucleotides read TGTGCCAGCAGCTTATTTCAGGAAACTTCCTACGAGCAGTACTTC.

CDR3 amino acids: CASSPTARTDYEQYF. The CDR3 DNA reads TGTGCCAGCAGCCCAACCGCCAGGACTGATTACGAGCAGTACTTC. The chain links TRBV5-5 to TRBJ2-7; possibly TRBD2 for D (5 bases). The CDR3 is 15 amino acids. With 4 bases removed from V and 4 bases from J, the gap between germline ends came to 18 bases. Per germline, CDR1 SGHKS and CDR2 YYEKEE (reference sequence). Full variable domain (remainder filled in from reference TRBV5-5 and TRBJ2-7): DAGVTQSPTHLIKTRGQQVTLRCSPISGHKSVSWYQQVLGQGPQFIFQYYEKEERGRGNFPDRFSARQFPNYSSELNVNALLLGDSALYLCASSPTARTDYEQYFGPGTRLTVT.

This clone was observed a single time. The gene calls are TRBV7-9 and TRBJ2-7; no clear D gene. This CDR3 comprises 12 residues. CDR1 SEHNR and CDR2 FQNEAQ come from the germline V gene (reference sequence). V was cut by 4 bases and J by 3 bases, with 7 bases left in between. The CDR3 nucleotides are TGTGCCAGCAGCTCCGCCAGCTACGAGCAGTACTTC. Translating gives CASSSASYEQYF.

This chain connects TRBV4-2 to TRBJ2-7, with a possible D match to TRBD2 (5 bases). From germline, CDR1 is LGHNA and CDR2 YNFKEQ. Trimming shortened V by 0 bases and J by 2 bases, and 11 bases separated the two germline ends. This CDR3 has 15 residues. The CDR3 loop reads CASSQDEGAAYEQYF. The CDR3 nucleotides read TGTGCCAGCAGCCAAGACGAGGGCGCAGCCTACGAGCAGTACTTC.

The chain uses TRBV27 and TRBJ1-2; D gene unclear. The germline V and J ends were trimmed by 2 bases and 0 bases, with 10 bases remaining between them. Germline V CDR1 and CDR2: MNHEY, SMNVEV (reference sequence). This CDR3 is 15 amino acids long. The CDR3 region has the DNA TGTGCCAGCAGTTTAAACGAGGGTACTAACTATGGCTACACCTTC. Its protein product is CASSLNEGTNYGYTF.

This rearrangement joins TRBV7-3 to TRBJ1-1; no clear D gene. Trimming shortened V by 1 base and J by 0 bases, and 9 bases separated the two germline ends. The CDR3 covers 15 residues. Germline V CDR1 and CDR2: SGHTA, FQGTGA. For the CDR3, the DNA is TGTGCCAGCAGCTTAAATCCGGTGATGAACACTGAAGCTTTCTTT. Translating it yields CASSLNPVMNTEAFF. Complete variable domain (other parts from reference TRBV7-3 and TRBJ1-1): GAGVSQTPSNKVTEKGKYVELRCDPISGHTALYWYRQSLGQGPEFLIYFQGTGAADDSGLPNDRFFAVRPEGSVSTLKIQRTERGDSAVYLCASSLNPVMNTEAFFGQGTRLTVV.

This chain links TRBV18 with TRBJ1-2; 7 bases agree with TRBD1. The ends lost 0 bases at V and 4 bases at J; junction bases unmatched: 5. CDR3 size: 15 residues. Germline assignment: CDR1 KGHSH and CDR2 LQKENI. The CDR3 DNA reads as TGTGCCAGCTCACCACCGGGACAGCCCTTCTATGGCTACACCTTC. As protein: CASSPPGQPFYGYTF.

In this sample, this clone turned up a few times. The chain joins TRBV5-4 to TRBJ2-3, with 12 nucleotides matching TRBD2. CDR1 and CDR2 from the germline V gene are SGHNT and YYREEE (reference sequence). This CDR3 is 16 amino acids long. V lost 4 bases to trimming and J lost 5 bases; unmatched junction nucleotides: 8. This CDR3 is CASSPTSGRARDTQYF. CDR3 nucleotides: TGTGCCAGCAGCCCGACTAGCGGGAGAGCGCGAGATACGCAGTATTTT.

This clone was seen only once. The chain is built from TRBV6-5 and TRBJ2-7; D may be TRBD2 (5 bases). Germline V lookup: CDR1 MNHEY, CDR2 SVGAGI. This CDR3 is 15 amino acids long. V lost 2 bases, J lost 3 bases, and 14 bases lay in between. The CDR3 region is CASSYGSDGVYEQYF. In nucleotides, the CDR3 is TGTGCCAGCAGTTACGGCTCGGACGGGGTCTACGAGCAGTACTTC.

The J gene is TRBJ1-2, the V gene TRBV6-6, with 7 bases aligning to TRBD1. This CDR3 has 12 amino acids. From germline, CDR1 is MNHNY and CDR2 SVGAGI (reference sequence). J gave up 6 bases and V 6 bases, and 4 bases lay outside the gene matches. Here the CDR3 reads CASRPTGNGYTF. Written as DNA, the CDR3 is TGTGCCAGCAGGCCGACAGGGAATGGCTACACCTTC.

This clone was seen only a few times. This chain links TRBV3-1 (or the pseudogene TRBV3-2) with TRBJ2-7; 8 bases agree with TRBD1. CDR1 and CDR2 (germline): LGHDT, YNNKEL (reference sequence). After removal of 0 bases from V and 2 bases from J, the junction contained 6 bases not matched to a gene. The CDR3 runs 16 residues. In DNA, the CDR3 is TGTGCCAGCAGCCAAGATCCTAGGACAGGGACCTACGAGCAGTACTTC. Its translation: CASSQDPRTGTYEQYF.

The chain recombines TRBV3-1 (or the pseudogene TRBV3-2) with TRBJ1-1, with a weak D call TRBD1 (6 bases). CDR3 length equals 14 residues. Germline loops: CDR1 LGHDT, CDR2 YNNKEL (reference sequence). V gave up 2 bases and J gave up 4 bases, with 11 bases separating them. The DNA for the CDR3 is TGTGCCAGCAGCCAACCCACAGGGAGCACTGAAGCTTTCTTT. This encodes CASSQPTGSTEAFF.

The chain joins TRBV12-3 or TRBV12-4 to TRBJ2-7; D is possibly TRBD2 (5 bases). Trimming took off 1 base at V and 5 bases at J, with 9 bases between the two ends. The length of the CDR3 is 13 residues. CDR3: CASSLGLNHEQYF. The CDR3 bases are TGTGCCAGCAGTTTAGGACTAAACCACGAGCAGTACTTC.

This clone was found a few times. This chain joins TRBV7-3 and TRBJ2-1; possible D gene TRBD2, 6 bases. CDR3 size: 14 residues. Germline V lookup: CDR1 SGHTA, CDR2 FQGTGA. V lost 0 bases and J 8 bases, leaving 11 bases between the germline ends. CDR3 in DNA: TGTGCCAGCAGCTTAACCGGGAGCAGCGATGAGCAGTTCTTC. This sequence encodes CASSLTGSSDEQFF. The full variable domain, rest sourced from reference TRBV7-3 and TRBJ2-1, is GAGVSQTPSNKVTEKGKYVELRCDPISGHTALYWYRQSLGQGPEFLIYFQGTGAADDSGLPNDRFFAVRPEGSVSTLKIQRTERGDSAVYLCASSLTGSSDEQFFGPGTRLTVL.